Below, 15 T cell receptor beta chains from the same sample are listed, as sequenced in a study of T cell responses to AZD1222 COVID-19 vaccine. Produced via immunoSEQ multiplex PCR; TCRdb's table is partial and in-frame only. The sample includes roughly 70,000 clones, approximately 90% seen only once; the top ten take more than 2%. Material: peripheral blood, obtained on day 0 of AZD1222 vaccination. Receptors were obtained from an adult in good health.

The chain carries TRBV6-1 and TRBJ1-1, with unresolved D. The CDR3 extends over 18 amino acids. With 0 bases removed from V and 0 bases from J, the gap between germline ends came to 17 bases. Germline CDR1 reads MNHNS; CDR2 reads SASEGT. The CDR3 sequence is CASSEAWGVRDMNTEAFF. The CDR3 DNA reads TGTGCCAGCAGTGAAGCTTGGGGAGTCCGTGATATGAACACTGAAGCTTTCTTT.

The chain combines TRBV11-3 with TRBJ2-1; TRBD1 matches 7 bases. The CDR3 is 15 amino acids. J was trimmed by 10 bases and V by 5 bases; bases with no gene match: 14. The germline V gene has CDR1 SGHNT and CDR2 YENEEA. Here the CDR3 DNA reads TGTGCCAGCAGCATGTCGACAGGGCCCCCAAGGGAGCAGTTCTTC. Amino acids: CASSMSTGPPREQFF.

The chain employs TRBV19 and TRBJ2-6; D unclear. Germline V gene sequence: CDR1 LNHDA, CDR2 SQIVND (reference sequence). This CDR3 has 18 residues. The V end lost 7 bases, the J end lost 2 bases, and 21 bases lay between the germline ends. The CDR3 protein is CASTATHGSVAGANVLTF. The CDR3 coding sequence is TGTGCCAGTACCGCTACTCACGGTTCAGTGGCTGGGGCCAACGTCCTGACTTTC.

V and J are TRBV23-1 and TRBJ1-5; D gene unclear. TRBV23-1 carries the ORF label, with uncertain function. This CDR3 spans 15 amino acids. V was shortened by 0 bases and J by 3 bases, with 9 bases between the two germline ends. CDR3 region: CASSQSDGINQPQHF. In nucleotides, the CDR3 is TGCGCCAGCAGTCAATCCGACGGAATCAATCAGCCCCAGCATTTT.

The gene calls are TRBV25-1 and TRBJ2-7; no clear D. The CDR3 is 12 residues long. Trimming removed 4 bases at V and 4 bases at J, with 8 bases between. Germline V gene sequence: CDR1 MGHDK, CDR2 SYGVNS. CDR3 in amino acids: CASSGGEYEQYF. The DNA for the CDR3 is TGTGCCAGCAGTGGTGGCGAATACGAGCAGTACTTC.

V and J are TRBV19 and TRBJ2-2; 8 bases map to TRBD2. V gave up 3 bases and J gave up 2 bases; unmatched junction bases: 8. Germline values: CDR1 LNHDA, CDR2 SQIVND (reference sequence). This CDR3 is 17 amino acids long. CDR3 nucleotides: TGTGCCAGTAGTATGAGCGCTAGCGGGTTAAACACCGGGGAGCTGTTTTTT. It codes for CASSMSASGLNTGELFF.

V is TRBV11-2 and J is TRBJ2-5; 7 bases match TRBD2. The junction had 7 bases not matched to a gene; V was cut back by 1 base and J by 5 bases. Looked up from germline, CDR1 is SGHAT and CDR2 is FQNNGV. The CDR3 runs 15 residues. The CDR3 region has the DNA TGTGCCAGCAGCTTAGCGAATAGCGGGTCGGAGACCCAGTACTTC. As protein: CASSLANSGSETQYF.

The rearrangement links TRBV6-6 to TRBJ2-1; 9 bases fit TRBD2. The V gene end was trimmed by 2 bases and the J gene end by 5 bases; junction bases not matched to a gene: 7. Looked up from germline, CDR1 is MNHNY and CDR2 is SVGAGI (reference sequence). The CDR3 contains 16 residues. The CDR3 protein is CASSYGPLAGHNEQFF. For the CDR3, the DNA is TGTGCCAGCAGTTACGGCCCGCTAGCGGGGCACAATGAGCAGTTCTTC.

This clone occurred once. V usage is TRBV29-1 and J usage is TRBJ2-3; no reliable D call. V was cut by 5 bases and J by 5 bases, with 8 bases left in between. Germline lookup yields CDR1 SQVTM and CDR2 ANQGSEA. CDR3 length: 11 residues. This chain's CDR3 is CSVPLLDTQYF. DNA of the CDR3: TGCAGCGTTCCCCTACTAGATACGCAGTATTTT.

The chain has TRBV13 and TRBJ2-7; TRBD1 aligns across 8 bases. The CDR3 has 15 residues. J lost 5 bases, V lost 3 bases, and 9 bases had no gene match. The germline V gene encodes CDR1 PRHDT and CDR2 FYEKMQ (reference sequence). In DNA form, the CDR3 reads TGTGCCAGCAGCTTCATAAGGACAGGGTGGGACGAGCAGTACTTC. It translates to CASSFIRTGWDEQYF. The variable domain in full, completed from reference TRBV13 and TRBJ2-7, reads AAGVIQSPRHLIKEKRETATLKCYPIPRHDTVYWYQQGPGQDPQFLISFYEKMQSDKGSIPDRFSAQQFSDYHSELNMSSLELGDSALYFCASSFIRTGWDEQYFGPGTRLTVT.

The chain has TRBV24-1 and TRBJ2-5; D is uncertain. Trimming left V 0 bases short and J 5 bases short, with 9 bases between. CDR3 length: 14 amino acids. Germline V gene sequence: CDR1 KGHDR, CDR2 SFDVKD. CDR3 residues: CATSDLGDVETQYF. The CDR3 DNA follows: TGTGCCACCAGTGATTTGGGGGATGTGGAGACCCAGTACTTC.

The V and J genes are TRBV29-1 and TRBJ2-3; a weak D match, TRBD2 (6 bases). This CDR3 has 15 residues. Germline V gene sequence: CDR1 SQVTM, CDR2 ANQGSEA. Between the trimmed V and J ends, which lost 0 bases and 1 base, there was a span of 11 bases. For the CDR3, the DNA is TGCAGCGTTGAAGACCTAGGAGGGGGCACAGATACGCAGTATTTT. Residues: CSVEDLGGGTDTQYF.

The rearrangement links TRBV7-8 to TRBJ2-7; 8 bases agree with TRBD1. With 5 bases clipped from V and 3 bases from J, the junction kept 9 bases outside the gene matches. There are 15 residues in the CDR3. Per germline, CDR1 SGHVS and CDR2 FQNEAQ. CDR3 amino acids: CASSRDRGRGYEQYF. The CDR3 DNA is TGTGCCAGCAGCCGAGACAGGGGAAGGGGCTACGAGCAGTACTTC.

A few counts support this clone. The rearrangement joins TRBV7-9 to TRBJ2-7; D may match TRBD1 or TRBD2 (5 bases each). Germline assignment: CDR1 SEHNR and CDR2 FQNEAQ (reference sequence). V dropped 8 bases and J dropped 3 bases, with 11 bases sitting between them. CDR3 length equals 12 residues. Here the CDR3 DNA reads TGTGCCAGCGGTCGGGACGACTACGAGCAGTACTTC. It encodes CASGRDDYEQYF.

With regard to this clone: A read error may account for a junction end that differs from germline. Other DNA sequences within the sample encode an identical CDR3. The rearrangement uses TRBV24-1 and TRBJ2-2; weak D call: TRBD1 (7 bases). Germline lookup yields CDR1 KGHDR and CDR2 SFDVKD. The CDR3 runs to 17 residues. The CDR3 region has the DNA TGCGCCACCAGTGATTTGCGGGACAGACCGAACACCGGGGAGCTGTTTTTT. Its protein is CATSDLRDRPNTGELFF.